This T cell receptor (beta chain) appears in the sequencing data of a study of immune evolution from preneoplasia to lung adenocarcinoma. Study-wide context: HLA loss of heterozygosity: approximately 7.5% AIS, over 12% MIA, around 33% ADC, none AAH. The study's findings and limits: Compared with EGFR-mutant or double wild-type lesions, KRAS-mutant nodules were more clonal. Later-stage lesions appeared to have more T cells, more diversity, less clonality.

Profiling relied on immunoSEQ multiplex PCR, and the TCRdb table lists in-frame clones only, not all of them. The table lists about 7,800 clones, approximately 77% of them singletons. On this clone: No antigen is known for it.

The V segment lost 3 bases and the J segment 8 bases; nucleotides outside the gene matches: 8. CDR1 SGDLS and CDR2 YYNGEE come from the germline V gene. The CDR3 has 14 residues. Between about 2014 and 2018, patients underwent resection in Japan or China. The rearrangement uses TRBV9 and TRBJ2-1; 7 positions match TRBD2. What was sequenced was FFPE lung adenocarcinoma in situ tissue. The sequence was collected from an older donor with lung adenocarcinoma. Some clones in this sample may be carry-over from other donors' samples. In nucleotides, the CDR3 is TGTGCCAGCAGCGCCCCCTGGGGGAGGGATGAGCAGTTCTTC. It specifies CASSAPWGRDEQFF.